The next 28 T cell receptor beta chains were all read from a single sample in a study of T cells in women clearing cervical HPV infection. Produced via immunoSEQ multiplex PCR; TCRdb's table is partial and in-frame only. Its table lists 25,000 to 35,000 clones. Sequenced input: blood buffy coat. Receptors were obtained from a woman aged 18-70 years with a cervical HPV16 infection that either progressed to CIN3+ or cleared (not recorded which).

CDR3 DNA (partial): TGTGCCTGGAGTTACCGGGACAGGACCTACGAG. It translates to CAWSYRDRTYE. The CDR3 reads in full as CAWSYRDRTYEQYF. J is TRBJ2-7 and V is TRBV30; 8 bases are shared with TRBD1. Sequencing ends 3 residues short of the CDR3 end; the germline J gene provides the rest. V shed 2 bases and J 2 bases; nucleotides not matched to a gene: 5. This CDR3 is built from 14 residues. CDR1 and CDR2 from the germline V gene are GTSNPN and SVGIG (reference sequence).

With respect to this clone: The read terminates 3 residues ahead of where the CDR3 ends, so the germline J gene completes it. V usage is TRBV2 and J usage is TRBJ1-5; 9 bases line up with TRBD1. The germline CDR1 and CDR2 sequences are SNHLY and FYNNEI. The trim removed 5 bases at V and 6 bases at J, leaving 5 bases unmatched. The CDR3 runs 14 residues. The CDR3 bases that were read are TGTGCCAGCAGTCTGGACAGGGGCACTCAGCCC. Protein product: CASSLDRGTQP. The whole CDR3 protein reads CASSLDRGTQPQHF.

Comments on this clone: The read ends 3 residues before the CDR3 terminus; that terminus is restored from the germline J gene. This chain uses TRBV5-5 with TRBJ1-1, with 9 bases aligning to TRBD1. The CDR3 is 13 residues long. CDR1 is SGHKS and CDR2 is YYEKEE in the germline V gene (reference sequence). The chain's CDR3 is CASSFSTGGLAFF. The DNA read from the CDR3 is TGTGCCAGCAGCTTTTCGACAGGGGGGTTA.

CDR3 bases read: TGTGCCAGCAGCTTACGGGGGTCCTTTCCAGATACG. It translates to CASSLRGSFPDT. The complete CDR3 sequence is CASSLRGSFPDTQYF. The rearrangement uses TRBV11-2 and TRBJ2-3, with a tentative D call TRBD2 (6 bases). The DNA ends 3 residues before the CDR3 does, and the rest of the CDR3 is filled in from the germline J gene. Trimming stripped 2 bases from V and 4 bases from J, with 13 bases between. The CDR3 is 15 amino acids. Germline values: CDR1 SGHAT, CDR2 FQNNGV.

For this clone: Read sequence stops 3 residues before the CDR3 end, and the germline J gene provides the missing end. This chain joins TRBV15 and TRBJ1-1; 7 bases are shared with TRBD1. J was trimmed by 5 bases and V by 2 bases; bases with no gene match: 8. Germline V lookup: CDR1 LNHNV, CDR2 YYDKDF (reference sequence). CDR3 length: 15 residues. The DNA read from the CDR3 is TGTGCCACCAGCAGACTGACAGGGAGGTGGACTGAA. This sequence encodes CATSRLTGRWTE. The entire CDR3 is CATSRLTGRWTEAFF.

The CDR3 loop is CASSQPTQREGSYEQYF. Incomplete CDR3 DNA: TGCGCCAGCAGCCAACCGACCCAGAGGGAGGGGTCCTACGAG. This chain joins TRBV4-1 and TRBJ2-7; 7 bases fit TRBD2. The DNA ends 3 residues before the CDR3 does, and the rest of the CDR3 is filled in from the germline J gene. The CDR3 length is 17 residues. V trimming: 2 bases; J trimming: 1 base; junction bases outside the gene matches: 11. Germline assignment: CDR1 MGHRA and CDR2 YSYEKL.

To note about this clone: The CDR3 extends 3 residues past the end of the read, so its final part is completed from the germline J gene. The chain links TRBV5-4 to TRBJ2-1; TRBD2 matches at 7 bases. The CDR3 is 16 residues long. V was pared by 0 bases and J by 4 bases, with 7 bases of the junction left unmatched. Germline V gives CDR1 SGHNT, CDR2 YYREEE (reference sequence). CDR3 DNA (partial): TGTGCCAGCAGCTTGGCCGATAGCGGGTCTTACAATGAG. It encodes CASSLADSGSYNE. The full CDR3 sequence reads CASSLADSGSYNEQFF.

A word on this clone: The observed sequence ends 3 residues before the CDR3 terminus, with the missing tail filled in from the germline J gene. This chain links TRBV30 with TRBJ2-5, with 9 bases identical to TRBD1. Germline V gene data show CDR1 as GTSNPN and CDR2 as SVGIG (reference sequence). The CDR3 has 12 amino acids. V dropped 4 bases and J dropped 7; count of bases not matched to a gene: 4. The CDR3 sequence is CAWTPGQGTQYF. The CDR3 bases that were read are TGTGCCTGGACTCCGGGACAGGGGACC.

Comments on this clone: Read sequence stops 3 residues before the CDR3 end, and the germline J gene provides the missing end. J is TRBJ2-3 and V is TRBV20-1; TRBD2 matches at 7 bases. Germline CDR1 and CDR2: DFQATT and SNEGSKA (reference sequence). This CDR3 has 12 amino acids. The DNA read from the CDR3 is TGCAGTGCTAGAGTCAGCGGGGAGACG. It encodes CSARVSGET. The CDR3, in full, reads CSARVSGETQYF.

With regard to this clone: Sequencing ends 3 residues short of the CDR3 end; the germline J gene provides the rest. The chain is built from TRBV30 and TRBJ1-1; 7 bases are shared with TRBD1. CDR1 GTSNPN and CDR2 SVGIG come from the germline V gene (reference sequence). The CDR3 is made up of 13 amino acids. V lost 1 base and J lost 4; bases outside the gene matches: 3. Partial CDR3 DNA: TGTGCCTGGAGTGAACAGGGGCGCACTGAA. It translates to CAWSEQGRTE. The complete CDR3 protein is CAWSEQGRTEAFF.

Regarding this clone: The read halts 3 residues ahead of the CDR3 end, with the missing end drawn from the germline J gene. The rearrangement uses TRBV11-2 and TRBJ2-4; 7 bases match TRBD1. The germline gives CDR1 SGHAT, CDR2 FQNNGV. Unmatched junction bases numbered 3, after V lost 2 bases and J lost 5 bases. CDR3 length equals 14 residues. The CDR3 reads CASSLPGTENIQYF. Partial CDR3 DNA: TGTGCCAGCAGCTTACCCGGGACAGAAAACATT.

CDR3 DNA, as far as it was read: TGCGCCAGCAGTTTAAGGACGGGGATCGGGGAG. It codes for CASSLRTGIGE. The CDR3 in full is CASSLRTGIGELFF. V and J are TRBV5-1 and TRBJ2-2; maybe TRBD2 (5 bases). The CDR3 is cut off 3 residues early in the read; its end comes from the germline J gene. Trimming left V 5 bases short and J 7 bases short, with 15 bases between. The CDR3 contains 14 residues. Germline-derived CDR1 and CDR2 are SGHRS and YFSETQ.

A note on this clone: The CDR3 end is not reached by the read, which stops 3 residues before it; the germline J gene fills it in. J is TRBJ1-1 and V is TRBV7-6; a possible D gene is TRBD1 (5 bases). The V end was cut by 5 bases, the J end by 7 bases, with 11 bases between. The CDR3 totals 12 residues. The germline CDR1 and CDR2 sequences are SGHVS and FNYEAQ. CDR3 in amino acids: CASSGTGGEAFF. CDR3 bases read: TGTGCCAGCAGCGGAACGGGGGGTGAA.

Note on this clone: This sample includes further DNA sequences coding for the same CDR3. Partial CDR3 DNA: TGTGCCAGCAGTGGGACAGGGGGAGGTCAGCCC. Translating it yields CASSGTGGGQP. Given in full, the CDR3 is CASSGTGGGQPQHF. The chain joins TRBV19 to TRBJ1-5; 11 bases are shared with TRBD1. The sequenced fragment ends 3 residues before the CDR3 boundary, so the rest is inferred from the germline J gene. The CDR3 covers 14 residues. Looked up from germline, CDR1 is LNHDA and CDR2 is SQIVND (reference sequence). V dropped 9 bases and J dropped 6; count of bases not matched to a gene: 7.

Concerning this clone itself: The CDR3 is cut off 3 residues early in the read; its end comes from the germline J gene. The V gene is TRBV6-4, the J gene TRBJ2-1; a possible D gene is TRBD2 (5 bases). Trimming took 0 bases from V and 7 from J, leaving 13 bases between them. Germline CDR1 MRHNA, CDR2 SNTAGT. The CDR3 is 15 amino acids. Incomplete CDR3 DNA: TGTGCCAGCAGTGACTCACCCGAGGGCGGGAATGAG. It codes for CASSDSPEGGNE. In full, the CDR3 is CASSDSPEGGNEQFF.

Turning to this clone: The read is 3 residues too short to cover the CDR3 end, so that end is filled in from the germline J gene. The chain has TRBV5-6 and TRBJ2-5; D not certain. Germline V lookup: CDR1 SGHDT, CDR2 YYEEEE. The length of the CDR3 is 11 residues. The ends were cut back, 7 bases at V and 0 bases at J, with 4 bases in the middle. Here the CDR3 reads CASRYQETQYF. The sequenced part of the CDR3 DNA is TGTGCCAGCCGGTACCAAGAGACC.

Comment on this clone: The read gets to within 3 residues of the CDR3 end, and the germline J gene fills in the rest. This chain connects TRBV5-1 to TRBJ1-2, with D unclear. Looked up from germline, CDR1 is SGHRS and CDR2 is YFSETQ. The CDR3 has 15 residues. CDR3 DNA (partial): TGCGCCAGCAGCTTGGGCGGTGACCCCGCTAACGGC. Protein product: CASSLGGDPANG. The entire CDR3 is CASSLGGDPANGYTF.

On this clone itself: The read is 3 residues too short to cover the CDR3 end, so that end is filled in from the germline J gene. The chain uses TRBV4-2 and TRBJ1-5; TRBD1 matches at 9 bases. CDR1 and CDR2 (germline): LGHNA, YNFKEQ. V dropped 0 bases and J dropped 5; count of bases not matched to a gene: 8. CDR3 length: 17 amino acids. The CDR3 spells CASSQDENRGLYQPQHF. The sequenced part of the CDR3 DNA is TGTGCCAGCAGCCAAGATGAGAACAGGGGGCTGTATCAGCCC.

Comment on this clone: Coverage ceases 3 residues before the CDR3 finishes, and the germline J gene fills in the end. V is TRBV5-1 and J is TRBJ2-1, with 8 positions matching TRBD2. Germline CDR1 and CDR2: SGHRS and YFSETQ. The CDR3 spans 15 residues. Germline trimming cut 0 bases from V and 6 bases from J; bases unmatched to any gene: 5. The CDR3 DNA, read in part, is TGCGCCAGCAGCTTGGGGTCTAGCGGGCTCAATGAG. Protein: CASSLGSSGLNE. In full, the CDR3 reads CASSLGSSGLNEQFF.

The part of the CDR3 DNA that was read is TGTGCCAGCAGTGAACCTGACAGTTTG. As protein: CASSEPDSL. The whole CDR3 is CASSEPDSLAFF. The rearrangement joins TRBV6-1 to TRBJ1-1, with D possibly being TRBD1 (5 bases). The observed sequence ends 3 residues before the CDR3 terminus, with the missing tail filled in from the germline J gene. Germline CDR1 and CDR2: MNHNS and SASEGT. The CDR3 is made up of 12 amino acids.

Comment on this clone: The missing CDR3 end, 3 residues past where the read stops, is filled in from the germline J gene. V and J are TRBV7-8 and TRBJ1-1; D unclear. This CDR3 is 14 amino acids long. V dropped 0 bases and J dropped 2 bases, with 7 bases sitting between them. In germline, CDR1 is SGHVS, CDR2 FQNEAQ. The sequenced CDR3 bases are TGTGCCAGCAGCTTAGCAAGGCCCAACACTGAA. Residues: CASSLARPNTE. The entire CDR3 protein reads CASSLARPNTEAFF.

Notes on this clone: Read data end 3 residues before the CDR3 end; the end is taken from the germline J gene. The V and J genes are TRBV11-2 and TRBJ2-7; D is unresolved. Germline V gene lookup returns CDR1 SGHAT and CDR2 FQNNGV. This CDR3 is 14 amino acids long. Between the trimmed V and J ends, which lost 5 bases and 2 bases, there was a span of 13 bases. CDR3 bases read: TGTGCCAGCAGCCCCCTCGACATCGCCTACGAG. Translated: CASSPLDIAYE. The whole CDR3 is CASSPLDIAYEQYF.

As concerns this clone: The read terminates 3 residues ahead of where the CDR3 ends, so the germline J gene completes it. The chain recombines TRBV2 with TRBJ2-7; 8 nucleotides agree with TRBD2. The CDR3 length is 14 residues. In germline, CDR1 is SNHLY, CDR2 FYNNEI. Trimming took 5 bases from V and 2 from J; bases not matched to a gene: 5. CDR3 sequence reads: CASSRLASTYEQYF. The CDR3 bases that were read are TGTGCCAGCAGTCGACTAGCGAGTACCTACGAG.

Comment on this clone: The read terminates 3 residues before the CDR3 end, so the remaining end is supplied by the germline J gene. The V and J genes are TRBV19 and TRBJ2-2; 9 bases fit TRBD2. Germline CDR1 is LNHDA and CDR2 is SQIVND (reference sequence). The CDR3 totals 15 residues. V shed 4 bases and J 5 bases; nucleotides not matched to a gene: 5. Incomplete CDR3 DNA: TGTGCCAGTAGTACTCTAGCGGGACCTACCGGGGAG. This gives the protein CASSTLAGPTGE. The full CDR3 is CASSTLAGPTGELFF.

Notes on this clone: The read ends 3 residues shy of where the CDR3 ends; the end is completed using the germline J gene. The chain employs TRBV7-9 and TRBJ1-1; tentative D call: TRBD1 (5 bases). The CDR3 is 12 amino acids. Germline V lookup: CDR1 SEHNR, CDR2 FQNEAQ (reference sequence). The sequenced part of the CDR3 DNA is TGTGCCAGCAGCTCGGACCAGGGAAGG. Translated, it gives CASSSDQGR. The CDR3 as a whole reads CASSSDQGRAFF.

Remarks on this clone: Sequencing ends 3 residues short of the CDR3 end; the germline J gene provides the rest. The chain combines TRBV27 with TRBJ1-2; D remains unclear. This CDR3 is 13 amino acids long. Germline lookup yields CDR1 MNHEY and CDR2 SMNVEV (reference sequence). Trimming removed 5 bases at V and 2 bases at J, with 9 bases between. The CDR3 DNA, read in part, is TGTGCCAGCAGTGTAGGGCTGAACTATGGC. Translation: CASSVGLNYG. The complete CDR3 reads CASSVGLNYGYTF.

In regard to this clone: The CDR3 end falls 3 residues outside the read, so it is completed with the germline J gene. J is TRBJ2-3 and V is TRBV2; weak D call: TRBD2 (6 bases). Trimming removed 2 bases from V and 1 base from J, with 10 bases in between. The CDR3 is made up of 15 amino acids. Germline assignment: CDR1 SNHLY and CDR2 FYNNEI. Here the CDR3 reads CASSETGVGTDTQYF. The sequenced part of the CDR3 DNA is TGTGCCAGCAGTGAAACGGGGGTAGGCACAGATACG.

Worth noting for this clone: The CDR3 extends 3 residues past the end of the read, so its final part is completed from the germline J gene. The chain joins TRBV5-1 to TRBJ2-7; TRBD1 agrees at 8 bases. The germline V gene has CDR1 SGHRS and CDR2 YFSETQ. V shed 0 bases, J shed 5 bases, and the junction held 4 bases outside the gene matches. The CDR3 is 14 amino acids. The part of the CDR3 DNA that was read is TGCGCCAGCAGCTTGGGGACAGGGATCCACGAG. This translates into CASSLGTGIHE. The entire CDR3 is CASSLGTGIHEQYF.